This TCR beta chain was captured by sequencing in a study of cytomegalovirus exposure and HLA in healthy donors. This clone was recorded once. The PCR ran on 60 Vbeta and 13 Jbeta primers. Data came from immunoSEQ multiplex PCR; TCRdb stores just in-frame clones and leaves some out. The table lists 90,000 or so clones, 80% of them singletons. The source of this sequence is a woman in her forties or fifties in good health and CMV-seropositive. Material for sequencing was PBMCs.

CDR3 bases: TGTGCCAGCAGCAGAGGTGGTTCCGGGGAGCTGTTTTTT. Translation: CASSRGGSGELFF. This chain links TRBV7-2 with TRBJ2-2; D is ambiguous. Per the germline V gene, CDR1 is SGHTA and CDR2 is FQGNSA. The CDR3 extends over 13 amino acids. V dropped 5 bases and J dropped 6 bases, with 10 bases sitting between them.